One and the same sample provided the 18 T cell receptor beta chains below, sequenced in a study of blood T cell repertoires in COVID-19 (dated by TCRdb to about 2020). The library was made by the immunoSEQ multiplex PCR assay. The table comes from immuneACCESS by way of TCRdb, which keeps in-frame sequences with V and J called. Part of the clones is missing from these tables; in studies checked, under half for an unresolved V gene and the rest for unknown reasons. The sample profile shows around 180,000 clones; 75% to 85% of them were found once. In total, the top ten clones hold 1.5% to 1.9% of the sample. Sequenced sample: peripheral blood. The receptor source for this set is a human donor in a cohort sampled during active COVID-19.

The chain carries TRBV11-2 and TRBJ2-1, with TRBD2 matching over 15 bases. The trim removed 0 bases at V and 7 bases at J, leaving 10 bases unmatched. The CDR3 length is 19 residues. Germline CDR1 and CDR2: SGHAT and FQNNGV. CDR3 protein: CASSLERTSGRARDNEQFF. CDR3 nucleotides: TGTGCCAGCAGCTTAGAACGGACTAGCGGGAGGGCCAGGGATAATGAGCAGTTCTTC.

The rearrangement joins TRBV24-1 to TRBJ1-2; D gene unclear. Trimming took off 0 bases at V and 2 bases at J, with 12 bases between the two ends. Germline V gene lookup returns CDR1 KGHDR and CDR2 SFDVKD. The CDR3 runs 16 residues. The CDR3 is CATSDLHTLQNYGYTF. The CDR3 DNA follows: TGTGCCACCAGTGATTTGCATACGCTCCAGAACTATGGCTACACCTTC.

V is TRBV19 and J is TRBJ2-6, with 9 nucleotides matching TRBD1. The length of the CDR3 is 16 residues. Germline V gene data show CDR1 as LNHDA and CDR2 as SQIVND (reference sequence). V shed 5 bases and J 4 bases; nucleotides not matched to a gene: 6. The CDR3 loop reads CASSFRTGAGANVLTF. CDR3 in DNA: TGTGCCAGTAGTTTTCGGACAGGGGCGGGGGCCAACGTCCTGACTTTC.

This clone showed up just a few times. V and J are TRBV19 and TRBJ2-7; TRBD2 might be the D (7 bases). The CDR3 extends over 16 amino acids. Germline values: CDR1 LNHDA, CDR2 SQIVND (reference sequence). V was cut by 1 base and J by 5 bases, with 18 bases left in between. The CDR3 is CASSIVAGRGNNEQYF. CDR3 in DNA: TGTGCCAGTAGTATAGTAGCGGGCAGGGGAAACAACGAGCAGTACTTC. The full variable domain, completed using reference TRBV19 and TRBJ2-7, is DGGITQSPKYLFRKEGQNVTLSCEQNLNHDAMYWYRQDPGQGLRLIYYSQIVNDFQKGDIAEGYSVSREKKESFPLTVTSAQKNPTAFYLCASSIVAGRGNNEQYFGPGTRLTVT.

The chain uses TRBV7-8 and TRBJ2-6; D uncertain. This CDR3 comprises 12 residues. CDR1 and CDR2 from the germline V gene are SGHVS and FQNEAQ. Trimming took off 3 bases at V and 7 bases at J, with 4 bases between the two ends. CDR3 sequence (DNA): TGTGCCAGCAGCTTGGGCGCCAACGTCCTGACTTTC. It translates to CASSLGANVLTF.

The V and J genes are TRBV11-2 and TRBJ2-7; 9 bases map to TRBD1. Germline-derived CDR1 and CDR2 are SGHAT and FQNNGV. The V and J ends lost 4 bases and 0 bases, in that order; junction bases with no gene match: 10. There are 17 residues in the CDR3. The CDR3 loop reads CASSWNPSGQGSYEQYF. The CDR3 nucleotides read TGTGCCAGCAGCTGGAACCCCTCGGGACAGGGCTCCTACGAGCAGTACTTC.

In the case of this clone: Relative to the germline gene, one junction end is altered; a read error may explain this. This chain joins TRBV7-3 and TRBJ2-7; 8 bases are shared with TRBD1. The germline V gene encodes CDR1 SGHTA and CDR2 FQGTGA. The CDR3 sequence is 13 residues long. The CDR3 DNA is TGTGCCAGCAGCGTAACAGGGGGCTACGAGCAGTACTTC. It translates to CASSVTGGYEQYF.

The V and J genes are TRBV6-5 and TRBJ2-1; 9 bases match TRBD1. Germline CDR1 reads MNHEY; CDR2 reads SVGAGI. With 6 bases clipped from V and 4 bases from J, the junction kept 7 bases outside the gene matches. CDR3 length: 15 amino acids. The CDR3 nucleotides are TGTGCCAGCAGCGCTGGGACAGGGCCTTACAATGAGCAGTTCTTC. The encoded protein is CASSAGTGPYNEQFF.

This chain connects TRBV24-1 to TRBJ1-2, with D possibly matching TRBD1 (6 bases). V was shortened by 4 bases and J by 2 bases, with 16 bases between the two germline ends. The germline CDR1 and CDR2 sequences are KGHDR and SFDVKD. The CDR3 has 16 amino acids. The CDR3 loop is CATSEGGPGANYGYTF. CDR3 bases: TGTGCCACCAGTGAAGGGGGACCAGGGGCAAACTATGGCTACACCTTC.

This clone came up a few times. This chain joins TRBV6-5 and TRBJ2-7; D is undetermined. The CDR3 contains 13 residues. Trimming pared 8 bases from V and 1 base from J, leaving 12 bases between. Germline loops: CDR1 MNHEY, CDR2 SVGAGI. The CDR3 DNA follows: TGTGCCAGCCGAGTAGCAGTTTCCTACGAGCAGTACTTC. This gives the protein CASRVAVSYEQYF.

This chain connects TRBV5-6 to TRBJ1-2; 8 nucleotides line up with TRBD1. Germline CDR1 SGHDT, CDR2 YYEEEE. This CDR3 is 14 amino acids long. V shed 4 bases and J 5 bases; nucleotides not matched to a gene: 7. Here the CDR3 reads CASSPGQGRYGYTF. For the CDR3, the DNA is TGTGCCAGCAGCCCTGGACAGGGAAGGTATGGCTACACCTTC.

The chain combines TRBV10-3 with TRBJ1-1; the match to TRBD1 covers 9 bases. The CDR3 runs 14 residues. CDR1 and CDR2 from the germline V gene are ENHRY and SYGVKD. J gave up 2 bases and V 10 bases, and 8 bases lay outside the gene matches. The CDR3 DNA reads as TGTGCCACCGGCCGGGGACAGGGAAACACTGAAGCTTTCTTT. Amino acid sequence: CATGRGQGNTEAFF.

Only a few counts were recorded for this clone. V gene TRBV9 combines with J gene TRBJ1-3; D unclear. Germline CDR1 reads SGDLS; CDR2 reads YYNGEE. The CDR3 has 13 amino acids. The ends were cut back, 0 bases at V and 5 bases at J, with 6 bases in the middle. CDR3: CASSVGVRNTIYF. The CDR3 DNA is TGTGCCAGCAGCGTAGGAGTAAGAAACACCATATATTTT.

This rearrangement joins TRBV6-5 to TRBJ2-7; TRBD1 matches at 8 bases. J gave up 4 bases and V 6 bases, and 5 bases lay outside the gene matches. This CDR3 is 13 amino acids long. Germline V gene lookup returns CDR1 MNHEY and CDR2 SVGAGI. The CDR3 sequence: CASSPGGGYEQYF. CDR3 coding DNA: TGTGCCAGCAGCCCAGGGGGCGGATACGAGCAGTACTTC.

The rearrangement links TRBV19 to TRBJ2-4, with D perhaps matching TRBD1 (6 bases). The CDR3 runs to 13 residues. CDR1 is LNHDA, CDR2 SQIVND, per germline (reference sequence). V lost 3 bases and J 7 bases, leaving 10 bases between the germline ends. CDR3 in amino acids: CASSIFTGNIQYF. The CDR3, as DNA: TGTGCCAGTAGTATTTTTACAGGGAACATTCAGTACTTC.

J is TRBJ2-5 and V is TRBV27; 7 positions agree with TRBD2. The CDR3 is made up of 15 amino acids. J gave up 4 bases and V 3 bases, and 8 bases lay outside the gene matches. The germline gives CDR1 MNHEY, CDR2 SMNVEV (reference sequence). The CDR3 DNA is TGTGCCAGCAGTTTTTCTATGGGAGGGCGAGAGACCCAGTACTTC. Encoded protein: CASSFSMGGRETQYF.

This clone showed up just once. The chain has TRBV6-2 or TRBV6-3 and TRBJ2-1; 7 nucleotides agree with TRBD2. CDR3 length: 18 amino acids. The germline V gene encodes CDR1 MNHEY and CDR2 SVGEGT. With V trimmed by 0 bases and J by 0 bases, 8 bases remained unmatched. For the CDR3, the DNA is TGTGCCAGCAGTTACTCCCCCTTAGCGGGTAGCTCCTACAATGAGCAGTTCTTC. Its translation: CASSYSPLAGSSYNEQFF.

The chain is built from TRBV6-1 and TRBJ2-6; D possibly corresponds to TRBD1 (6 bases). The CDR3 is made up of 18 amino acids. V was clipped by 0 bases and J by 0 bases, with 12 bases between them. Germline lookup yields CDR1 MNHNS and CDR2 SASEGT. CDR3 sequence (DNA): TGTGCCAGCAGTGAAGCCGGGACAAGGCCCTCTGGGGCCAACGTCCTGACTTTC. It is translated as CASSEAGTRPSGANVLTF.